This T cell receptor (beta chain) stems from a study of read filtering for tumor transcriptome and immune sequencing. As for the study in general: Mean patient age was approximately 66 years, range roughly 40 to 85; 16 to 20 male, around 15 female. Notes on the study in general: The sorted CD138-negative fraction was a mixed bone marrow immune population, not purified T cells. Compared with RNA-seq, IR-seq gave much higher clonotype depth and reliability.

The sample holds many counts of this clonotype. The antigen is undetermined. The library was built from 400 ng RNA with molecular barcoded adaptors for alpha/delta and beta/gamma chains. TCRdb reprocessed the reads via MiXCR and lists one record per CDR3 protein. The table has roughly 25,000 distinct CDR3 sequences, 20% to 25% seen once. CDR1 is SNHLY and CDR2 is FYNNEI in the germline V gene. This CDR3 comprises 14 residues. The V and J ends lost 5 bases and 4 bases respectively, with 12 bases between them. The sequence was obtained from a donor at least 40 years old with multiple myeloma. Material: a population of CD138-negative cells sorted from bone marrow. The chain recombines TRBV2 with TRBJ2-1, with a weak D call TRBD2 (6 bases). CDR3 nucleotide sequence: TGTGCCAGCAGTCTCCGGGACTCTTACAATGAGCAGTTCTTC. Translated: CASSLRDSYNEQFF.